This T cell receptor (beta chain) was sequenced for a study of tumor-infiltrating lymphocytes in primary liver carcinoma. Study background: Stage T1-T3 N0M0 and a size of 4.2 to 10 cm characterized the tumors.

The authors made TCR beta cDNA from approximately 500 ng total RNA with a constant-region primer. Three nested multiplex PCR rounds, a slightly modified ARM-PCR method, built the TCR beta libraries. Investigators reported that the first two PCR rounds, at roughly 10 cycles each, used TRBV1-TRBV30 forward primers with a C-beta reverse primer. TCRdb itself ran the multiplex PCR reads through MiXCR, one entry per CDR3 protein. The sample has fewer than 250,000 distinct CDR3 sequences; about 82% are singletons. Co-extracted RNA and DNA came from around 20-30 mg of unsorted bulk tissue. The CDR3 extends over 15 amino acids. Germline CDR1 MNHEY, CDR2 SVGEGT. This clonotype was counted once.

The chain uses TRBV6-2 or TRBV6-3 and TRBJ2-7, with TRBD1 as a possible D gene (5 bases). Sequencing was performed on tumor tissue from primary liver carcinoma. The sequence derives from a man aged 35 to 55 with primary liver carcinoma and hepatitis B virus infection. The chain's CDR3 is CISTPTSDSSYEQYF. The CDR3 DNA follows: TGTATCAGCACCCCGACCTCCGACAGCTCCTACGAGCAGTACTTC.